This T cell receptor (beta chain) was found in a study of blood T cells in healthy people across ages. Primers used in a second PCR of about 7 to 11 cycles were a sample-barcoded 5' primer and a J-beta primer mix. Tagging of each cDNA molecule was performed by a template-switch adaptor with 12 random nucleotides. MiXCR was run by TCRdb on the 5' RACE reads, yielding one entry per CDR3 protein. The sample shows 710,000 or so distinct CDR3 sequences, approximately 21% of them seen only once. This clonotype was counted a few times. CDR1 MNHEY and CDR2 SMNVEV come from the germline V gene (reference sequence). The CDR3 length is 16 residues. Trimming cost V 4 bases and J 2 bases, with 16 bases left between them.

The chain is built from TRBV27 and TRBJ2-3, with D perhaps matching TRBD1 or TRBD2 (6 bases each). The sample comprised blood. This clonotype originated in a man in his 70s in good health. The DNA for the CDR3 is TGTGCCAGCAGTTCGCCCGCAGGGGACTTCACAGATACGCAGTATTTT. This translates into CASSSPAGDFTDTQYF.